Sequencing of this T cell receptor beta chain was carried out in a study of T-cell memory formation after mild COVID-19. This clonotype was counted between two and nine times. A 5'RACE reaction primed in the constant segment made cDNA libraries of TCR alpha and TCR beta, and these carried sample barcodes and UMIs. TCRdb fed the 5' RACE reads into MiXCR, producing one record per CDR3 protein. The repertoire includes 150,000 to 200,000 distinct CDR3 sequences, 10% to 15% of them detected once, and approximately 3.4% sits in the top ten. The clonotype comes from a man aged 18 to 30 who had mild COVID-19 (a few samples of this study predate the infection). Cell type and time point are not known. Specimen: PBMCs or a T cell subset sorted from them (not recorded which).

The CDR3 region has the DNA TGTGCCAGCAGAACCGGACACCCCGGGACCGGGGAGCTGTTTTTT. Its protein is CASRTGHPGTGELFF. The V gene is TRBV5-6, the J gene TRBJ2-2, with a weak D call TRBD1 (5 bases). Trimming removed 5 bases at V and 5 bases at J, with 16 bases between. Looked up from germline, CDR1 is SGHDT and CDR2 is YYEEEE. CDR3 size: 15 residues.